Listed here are 19 T cell receptor beta chains from one sample, sequenced in a study of response to subunit inactivated influenza vaccine. MiXCR, applied by TCRdb to the RT-PCR reads, yields one record per CDR3 protein. Of under 950,000 distinct CDR3 sequences in the sample, over 20% are singletons; the top ten hold about 10%. The source was PBMCs from blood, collected 4 to 6 days after vaccination. The origin of the receptors is a man aged 45 to 65 who received an inactivated influenza vaccine.

Worth noting for this clonotype: A much larger clone sits a single nucleotide away, making a read error possible. The chain couples TRBV29-1 to TRBJ2-7, with TRBD2 matching 7 bases. The trim removed 8 bases at V and 2 bases at J, leaving 21 bases unmatched. Germline CDR1 and CDR2: SQVTM and ANQGSEA. This CDR3 spans 17 amino acids. The CDR3 region has the DNA TGCAGCAGCCCGAAGGCAGGGCTGGGACTAACCCCCTACGAGCAGTACTTC. It encodes CSSPKAGLGLTPYEQYF.

This clonotype has a handful of counts. V and J are TRBV9 and TRBJ2-1; 7 nucleotides line up with TRBD2. The V gene's germline CDR1 is SGDLS and CDR2 YYNGEE. V lost 6 bases and J lost 5; bases outside the gene matches: 11. The CDR3 sequence is 15 residues long. The CDR3 sequence is CASNALGRLDNEQFF. The DNA for the CDR3 is TGTGCCAGCAACGCCCTCGGGAGGTTGGACAATGAGCAGTTCTTC.

This clonotype was seen a handful of times. The gene calls are TRBV24-1 and TRBJ1-6; D not resolved. V lost 9 bases, J lost 8 bases, and 13 bases lay in between. The germline V gene has CDR1 KGHDR and CDR2 SFDVKD. CDR3 length equals 13 residues. The chain's CDR3 is CATPGRRDSPLHF. In nucleotides, the CDR3 is TGTGCCACCCCGGGCAGGAGGGATTCACCCCTCCACTTT.

The chain links TRBV2 to TRBJ2-2, with 11 bases identical to TRBD1. CDR1 is SNHLY, CDR2 FYNNEI, per germline. The CDR3 has 16 residues. J gave up 7 bases and V 6 bases, and 10 bases lay outside the gene matches. CDR3 protein: CASSAPGQGEIGELFF. The CDR3 DNA reads as TGTGCCAGCAGCGCTCCGGGACAGGGGGAAATCGGGGAGCTGTTTTTT.

V is TRBV4-3 and J is TRBJ2-3; D not resolved. V lost 3 bases and J lost 6, with 10 bases in between. Germline V CDR1 and CDR2: LGHNA, YSLEER. The CDR3 consists of 13 residues. Here the CDR3 reads CASSQMADDTQYF. The CDR3 nucleotides are TGCGCCAGCAGCCAGATGGCGGACGATACGCAGTATTTT.

This clonotype was observed a handful of times. In DNA, the CDR3 is TGTGCCAGCAGCCAGGTTCCAGATACGCAGTATTTT. It specifies CASSQVPDTQYF. This chain joins TRBV3-1 and TRBJ2-3; D gene uncertain. V was pared by 3 bases and J by 4 bases, with 5 bases between. The CDR3 loop spans 12 amino acids. Germline V gives CDR1 LGHDT, CDR2 YNNKEL (reference sequence).

The J gene is TRBJ2-7, the V gene TRBV19, with no clear D. CDR1 is LNHDA and CDR2 is SQIVND in the germline V gene (reference sequence). The CDR3 length is 15 residues. V gave up 4 bases and J gave up 0 bases, with 13 bases separating them. The CDR3 DNA is TGTGCCAGTAGTACCATGGACGGGTCCTCCTACGAGCAGTACTTC. Translated, it gives CASSTMDGSSYEQYF. Variable domain in full (rest from reference TRBV19 and TRBJ2-7): DGGITQSPKYLFRKEGQNVTLSCEQNLNHDAMYWYRQDPGQGLRLIYYSQIVNDFQKGDIAEGYSVSREKKESFPLTVTSAQKNPTAFYLCASSTMDGSSYEQYFGPGTRLTVT.

Many counts were recorded for this clonotype. V gene TRBV5-1 combines with J gene TRBJ2-1; possible D gene TRBD2, 5 bases. V lost 4 bases, J lost 11 bases, and 13 bases lay in between. The CDR3 contains 12 residues. Germline V gene sequence: CDR1 SGHRS, CDR2 YFSETQ. CDR3 in DNA: TGCGCCAGCAGCGCTAGCCGGGAAAAGCAGTTCTTC. Translating it yields CASSASREKQFF.

This clonotype was picked up a small number of times. The CDR3 protein is CASSVRGRAGNTEAFF. CDR3 in DNA: TGTGCCAGCAGTGTCAGAGGGAGGGCCGGGAACACTGAAGCTTTCTTT. This chain uses TRBV2 with TRBJ1-1, with unresolved D. Germline CDR1 and CDR2: SNHLY and FYNNEI. The CDR3 runs to 16 residues. V lost 4 bases and J lost 1, with 16 bases in between.

This clonotype appeared once. This rearrangement joins TRBV7-9 to TRBJ2-7, with a weak D call TRBD2 (6 bases). The V and J ends lost 5 bases and 3 bases respectively, with 17 bases between them. Looked up from germline, CDR1 is SEHNR and CDR2 is FQNEAQ (reference sequence). The CDR3 runs to 15 residues. Here the CDR3 DNA reads TGTGCCAGCAGCCAACCGGGGGTGGGATACTACGAGCAGTACTTC. Translation gives CASSQPGVGYYEQYF. The full variable domain, completed using reference TRBV7-9 and TRBJ2-7, is DTGVSQNPRHKITKRGQNVTFRCDPISEHNRLYWYRQTLGQGPEFLTYFQNEAQLEKSRLLSDRFSAERPKGSFSTLEIQRTEQGDSAMYLCASSQPGVGYYEQYFGPGTRLTVT.

This chain links TRBV20-1 with TRBJ1-4; D is perhaps TRBD1 (5 bases). In germline, CDR1 is DFQATT, CDR2 SNEGSKA (reference sequence). The CDR3 totals 13 residues. The V and J ends lost 4 bases and 8 bases respectively, with 14 bases between them. The CDR3 coding sequence is TGCAGTGCTATCCCGGCAGGGCACGAAAAACTGTTTTTT. It translates to CSAIPAGHEKLFF.

V is TRBV5-1 and J is TRBJ1-6, with no clear D. This CDR3 has 16 amino acids. Germline CDR1 is SGHRS and CDR2 is YFSETQ. V was clipped by 1 base and J by 0 bases, with 8 bases between them. The DNA for the CDR3 is TGCGCCAGCAGCTTGAAGCTGAGCTCCTATAATTCACCCCTCCACTTT. Encoded protein: CASSLKLSSYNSPLHF.

V and J are TRBV7-6 and TRBJ2-7; TRBD2 might be the D (6 bases). Trimming removed 5 bases at V and 6 bases at J, with 20 bases between. The CDR3 has 15 amino acids. The germline CDR1 and CDR2 sequences are SGHVS and FNYEAQ. CDR3: CASSRGAGILSEQYF. CDR3 DNA: TGTGCCAGCAGCCGCGGGGCAGGGATCCTGAGCGAGCAGTACTTC.

V is TRBV20-1 and J is TRBJ1-2; D not resolved. CDR1 and CDR2 (germline): DFQATT, SNEGSKA (reference sequence). The germline V and J ends were trimmed by 3 bases and 0 bases, with 11 bases remaining between them. This CDR3 has 14 amino acids. The CDR3 reads CSARPAGTNYGYTF. The CDR3 DNA sequence: TGCAGTGCTAGGCCAGCAGGAACTAACTATGGCTACACCTTC.

This clonotype has only a few counts. The V and J genes are TRBV5-6 and TRBJ2-7, with 7 bases matching TRBD1. V was clipped by 1 base and J by 1 base; unmatched bases: 5. The CDR3 runs to 15 residues. Germline V CDR1 and CDR2: SGHDT, YYEEEE. CDR3 DNA: TGTGCCAGCAGCTTGACGACAGGGTTTTCCTACGAGCAGTACTTC. Translated: CASSLTTGFSYEQYF.

In nucleotides, the CDR3 is TGCAGTGCCTTGCATGGACAGCTTCACACTGAAGCTTTCTTT. This sequence encodes CSALHGQLHTEAFF. The chain combines TRBV20-1 with TRBJ1-1; D is perhaps TRBD1 (6 bases). The V gene's germline CDR1 is DFQATT and CDR2 SNEGSKA (reference sequence). This CDR3 contains 14 residues. V was cut by 6 bases and J by 3 bases, with 17 bases left in between.

The chain joins TRBV9 to TRBJ1-2; D might be TRBD1 (5 bases). V lost 4 bases, J lost 5 bases, and 18 bases lay in between. Germline loops: CDR1 SGDLS, CDR2 YYNGEE. This CDR3 has 15 amino acids. The CDR3 DNA reads as TGTGCCAGCAGCCCCCCAGGACATCCGAATTATGGCTACACCTTC. Translated, it gives CASSPPGHPNYGYTF.

On this clonotype: This may stem from a read error, because a much larger clone lies one nucleotide away. The genes are TRBV10-3 and TRBJ2-7, with a possible D match to TRBD1 (6 bases). Trimming stripped 4 bases from V and 3 bases from J, with 7 bases between. The CDR3 spans 12 residues. CDR1 is ENHRY, CDR2 SYGVKD, per germline. CDR3 nucleotides: TGTGCCATCAGTGCACAGGGCTACGAGCAGTACTTC. This translates into CAISAQGYEQYF.

This sequence joins TRBV6-2 or TRBV6-3 and TRBJ2-1; 11 bases match TRBD2. The CDR3 contains 18 residues. V dropped 0 bases and J dropped 3; count of bases not matched to a gene: 7. The germline CDR1 and CDR2 sequences are MNHEY and SVGEGT. The CDR3 DNA is TGTGCCAGCAGTTACTCACTAGCGGGAGCTAGTAACTACAATGAGCAGTTCTTC. Translated: CASSYSLAGASNYNEQFF.